This T cell receptor (beta chain) was sequenced for a study of Ad26.COV2.S vaccination and SARS-CoV-2 variants. Indicated treatment: roughly 19 received Ad26.COV2.S at low or high dose, single or two shots; about 5 received placebo; per-sample allocation not given. The investigators took samples on day 63 after the first vaccine or placebo injection. The shot given was an Ad26 vector that makes Wuhan-strain SARS-CoV-2 spike. As regards this clone: Its antigen is undetermined.

The CDR3 is 14 residues long. From germline, CDR1 is LGHNA and CDR2 YNFKEQ. Trimming removed 4 bases at V and 4 bases at J, with 13 bases between. Study-wide points: Placebo recipients and vaccine recipients were similar in non-spike TCR breadth. Substantial breadth in spike-specific CD8+ and CD4+ T cell responses was reportedly seen after vaccination.

Repertoires were generated with immunoSEQ multiplex PCR, while TCRdb's copy carries only in-frame clones and drops some. The data show hundreds of thousands of clones, with approximately 88% seen just once and over 1.3% held by the top ten. V is TRBV4-2 and J is TRBJ1-2; no clear D gene. The source is a person between 18 and 60 years old who received the Ad26.COV2.S COVID-19 vaccine or a placebo. Specimen: peripheral blood, collected in a trial of Ad26.COV2.S vaccine versus placebo. CDR3 sequence: CASSRGPGSYGYTF. In nucleotides, the CDR3 is TGTGCCAGCAGCCGGGGTCCGGGGTCCTATGGCTACACCTTC.